Listed below are T cell receptor beta chains from one sample, sequenced in a study of T-cell reconstitution after alpha-beta-depleted transplantation in children. TCRdb used MiXCR to reprocess the PCR reads, holding one entry per CDR3 protein. This sample has about 980,000 distinct CDR3 sequences, with about 26% found just once. The specimen comprised PBMCs, mostly from graft donor cells, sampled 360 days after TCRalphabeta/CD19-depleted stem cell transplant. All receptors derive from a boy under three years old who had a stem cell transplant for SCID, so the T cells may come from the graft donor. Both conserved end residues are part of each CDR3. Fields, in order: V gene, clone size, CDR3 protein. Clone size is shown for a subset of rows, as once, few, many or a class of expanded clone.

TRBV18,many,CASSPGQANTGELFF
TRBV5-6,few,CASSALQGGTEAFF
TRBV10-3,many,CAISDRGQVSEAFF
TRBV12-3/TRBV12-4,few,CASPPGTGRSTDTQYF
TRBV5-1,few,CASSPWNEGTGGEKLFF
TRBV27,few,CASSLRSGGHPNTGELFF
TRBV18,few,CASSSIGTEGVF
TRBV2,few,CASKRGGLSIQPQHF
TRBV24-1,NA,CATSEHRDPTDTQYF
TRBV5-1,NA,CASSQLGGNTDTQYF
TRBV5-8,few,CASSLEGLISGANVLTF
TRBV5-1,many,CASSLAAGTSSYEQYF
TRBV5-1,NA,CASSSGRGQDEQYF
TRBV20-1,NA,CSARAGTLVTEAFF
TRBV12-3/TRBV12-4,few,CASSLWGTGGGEKLFF
TRBV5-1,NA,CASSIPRRVGNEQFF
TRBV28,NA,CASSWGATYEQYF
TRBV18,few,CASSPGLAGVSTDTQYF
TRBV12-3/TRBV12-4,few,CASSFTLANEQFF
TRBV28,NA,CASSFPGTGAGELFF
TRBV5-5,NA,CASSLAGINQPQHF
TRBV6-5,few,CASSYSGQVYGYTF
TRBV11-2,few,CASSPFAAAPNTEAFF
TRBV11-2,few,CASSQGHPAGYTF
TRBV2,NA,CASSEAFWGAQETQYF
TRBV20-1,few,CSAPGPSGANVLTF
TRBV18,NA,CASSGSGAAISHEQFF
TRBV29-1,NA,CSVGANTEAFF